The clone carrying this T cell receptor beta chain was detected a few times. Seattle patients were enrolled during active infection and followed longitudinally. Using immunoSEQ multiplex PCR, the repertoire was profiled, and TCRdb retains in-frame clones only, with some absent. The sample consists of 200,000 to 250,000 clones, 85% to 90% of them appearing once. The sample comes from a study of blood T cell repertoires in COVID-19. The germline V gene has CDR1 SGHTA and CDR2 FQGTGA. Trimming took 0 bases from V and 0 from J, leaving 11 bases between them. CDR3 size: 16 residues. This sequence originates from a young man with COVID-19, enrolled during active disease. This sequence joins TRBV7-3 and TRBJ1-1, with D unclear. The specimen sequenced was peripheral blood. CDR3 amino acids: CASSLTGGPMNTEAFF. In DNA, the CDR3 is TGTGCCAGCAGCTTAACCGGAGGCCCCATGAACACTGAAGCTTTCTTT. The full variable domain, its missing parts supplied by reference TRBV7-3 and TRBJ1-1, is GAGVSQTPSNKVTEKGKYVELRCDPISGHTALYWYRQSLGQGPEFLIYFQGTGAADDSGLPNDRFFAVRPEGSVSTLKIQRTERGDSAVYLCASSLTGGPMNTEAFFGQGTRLTVV.